What follows are 22 T cell receptor beta chains derived from one specimen sequenced in a study of blood T cell repertoires in COVID-19 (dated by TCRdb to the early 2020s). Library preparation used the immunoSEQ multiplex PCR assay. The immuneACCESS repertoire file appears here via TCRdb, limited to in-frame rearrangements. These files lack a portion of the clones; in checked studies, under half of the deficit traces to unresolved V genes, and the cause of the others is not known. This sample is represented by some 180,000 clones; more than 75% of them were singletons. The ten largest clones take up under 6.5% of the sample. The material sequenced was peripheral blood. These receptors all stem from a man aged 40-49 years with active or convalescent COVID-19.

This clone showed up just once. The CDR3 DNA follows: TGTGCCAGCGGCCGGAGGGCAGAAAAACTGTTTTTT. The encoded protein is CASGRRAEKLFF. This chain joins TRBV2 and TRBJ1-4; D is unresolved. The CDR3 is 12 amino acids. Germline CDR1 reads SNHLY; CDR2 reads FYNNEI. The V gene lost 8 bases and the J gene lost 8 bases, with 12 bases spanning the gap. Supplemented by reference TRBV2 and TRBJ1-4, the full variable domain reads EPEVTQTPSHQVTQMGQEVILRCVPISNHLYFYWYRQILGQKVEFLVSFYNNEISEKSEIFDDQFSVERPDGSNFTLKIRSTKLEDSAMYFCASGRRAEKLFFGSGTQLSVL.

The sample holds a few counts of this clone. The rearrangement uses TRBV5-1 and TRBJ1-3; D ambiguous. The CDR3 length is 16 residues. The V gene lost 0 bases and the J gene lost 0 bases, with 10 bases spanning the gap. Germline CDR1 SGHRS, CDR2 YFSETQ. The CDR3 here is CASSLDGTPSGNTIYF. The CDR3 nucleotides read TGCGCCAGCAGCTTGGATGGCACCCCCTCTGGAAACACCATATATTTT.

The rearrangement joins TRBV28 to TRBJ2-7, with D possibly TRBD1 on 6 matching bases. The V gene's germline CDR1 is MDHEN and CDR2 SYDVKM. The CDR3 has 16 amino acids. V was cut by 6 bases and J by 1 base, with 19 bases left in between. The DNA of the CDR3 is TGTGCCAGCAGCATCCGGGACATAAATTTATCCTACGAGCAGTACTTC. Amino acid sequence: CASSIRDINLSYEQYF.

This chain links TRBV2 with TRBJ1-2; TRBD1 might be the D (6 bases). In germline, CDR1 is SNHLY, CDR2 FYNNEI. The ends were cut back, 3 bases at V and 3 bases at J, with 14 bases in the middle. The CDR3 spans 15 residues. The DNA for the CDR3 is TGTGCCAGCAGTGATAGGCAGGGGCTCTACTATGGCTACACCTTC. It translates to CASSDRQGLYYGYTF.

The chain combines TRBV5-1 with TRBJ1-1; no clear D. The CDR3 is 14 amino acids. CDR1 is SGHRS, CDR2 YFSETQ, per germline. Deletions cut 4 bases from V and 2 bases from J, with 12 bases between. The CDR3 region has the DNA TGCGCCAGCAGCGCTACTCTTCAAAACACTGAAGCTTTCTTT. This encodes CASSATLQNTEAFF.

The J gene is TRBJ2-7, the V gene TRBV28; TRBD1 might be the D (6 bases). The germline V and J ends were trimmed by 9 bases and 6 bases, with 15 bases remaining between them. Looked up from germline, CDR1 is MDHEN and CDR2 is SYDVKM. This CDR3 has 12 residues. CDR3 in DNA: TGTGCCAGTAAAACTACAGGGAGCGAGCAGTACTTC. This translates into CASKTTGSEQYF. The full variable domain, completed using reference TRBV28 and TRBJ2-7, is DVKVTQSSRYLVKRTGEKVFLECVQDMDHENMFWYRQDPGLGLRLIYFSYDVKMKEKGDIPEGYSVSREKKERFSLILESASTNQTSMYLCASKTTGSEQYFGPGTRLTVT.

CDR3 coding DNA: TGTGCCAGCTCACCACCGACAGGGGGCTTCAATGAGCAGTTCTTC. Translation gives CASSPPTGGFNEQFF. This chain joins TRBV18 and TRBJ2-1; 10 bases are shared with TRBD1. This CDR3 comprises 15 residues. V trimming: 0 bases; J trimming: 6 bases; junction bases outside the gene matches: 2. The germline CDR1 and CDR2 sequences are KGHSH and LQKENI. The entire variable domain, with the rest obtained from reference TRBV18 and TRBJ2-1, is as follows: NAGVMQNPRHLVRRRGQEARLRCSPMKGHSHVYWYRQLPEEGLKFMVYLQKENIIDESGMPKERFSAEFPKEGPSILRIQQVVRGDSAAYFCASSPPTGGFNEQFFGPGTRLTVL.

The chain carries TRBV27 and TRBJ1-2; the match to TRBD1 covers 9 bases. The CDR3 runs 16 residues. V was clipped by 5 bases and J by 7 bases; unmatched bases: 14. From germline, CDR1 is MNHEY and CDR2 SMNVEV (reference sequence). The CDR3 here is CASSPTGGETIFGYTF. CDR3 DNA: TGTGCCAGCAGTCCAACAGGGGGCGAAACAATTTTTGGCTACACCTTC.

The chain employs TRBV6-4 and TRBJ2-3, with D possibly matching TRBD2 (6 bases). V was clipped by 8 bases and J by 2 bases, with 11 bases between them. Germline CDR1 is MRHNA and CDR2 is SNTAGT. The CDR3 extends over 13 amino acids. CDR3 in DNA: TGTGCCAGCTCTAGCGATTACACAGATACGCAGTATTTT. Its protein is CASSSDYTDTQYF.

This clone has a handful of counts. This rearrangement joins TRBV30 to TRBJ2-2; perhaps TRBD2 as D (7 bases). Trimming took 2 bases from V and 0 from J, leaving 13 bases between them. The germline V gene has CDR1 GTSNPN and CDR2 SVGIG (reference sequence). The CDR3 runs to 16 residues. Here the CDR3 reads CAWSPRGAANTGELFF. The CDR3 DNA follows: TGTGCCTGGAGTCCCCGGGGGGCAGCGAACACCGGGGAGCTGTTTTTT.

V usage is TRBV5-1 and J usage is TRBJ1-6; 10 bases line up with TRBD1. The CDR3 is made up of 16 amino acids. The V segment lost 4 bases and the J segment 7 bases; nucleotides outside the gene matches: 8. Looked up from germline, CDR1 is SGHRS and CDR2 is YFSETQ. The CDR3 DNA reads TGCGCCAGCAGCCACGAGAGGGGACAGGGGAATTCACCCCTCCACTTT. Residues: CASSHERGQGNSPLHF.

The CDR3 is CASSLAASGRAVKTGELFF. CDR3 coding DNA: TGCGCCAGCAGCTTGGCGGCTAGCGGGAGGGCCGTAAAGACCGGGGAGCTGTTTTTT. The rearrangement links TRBV5-1 to TRBJ2-2; TRBD2 matches 12 bases. J gave up 5 bases and V 0 bases, and 11 bases lay outside the gene matches. CDR1 is SGHRS and CDR2 is YFSETQ in the germline V gene. CDR3 length: 19 residues.

The rearrangement uses TRBV6-6 and TRBJ2-2; 7 positions match TRBD1. Per germline, CDR1 MNHNY and CDR2 SVGAGI (reference sequence). V shed 7 bases, J shed 6 bases, and the junction held 11 bases outside the gene matches. CDR3 length equals 15 residues. The CDR3 is CASTKGQGVAGELFF. The CDR3 DNA reads as TGTGCCAGCACCAAAGGGCAGGGGGTGGCCGGGGAGCTGTTTTTT.

The gene calls are TRBV3-1 (or the pseudogene TRBV3-2) and TRBJ2-7; maybe TRBD2 (5 bases). CDR1 and CDR2 from the germline V gene are LGHDT and YNNKEL (reference sequence). V was cut by 4 bases and J by 4 bases, with 11 bases left in between. The CDR3 contains 13 residues. Here the CDR3 reads CASSPGGSYEQYF. The CDR3 DNA is TGTGCCAGCAGCCCGGGTGGGAGTTACGAGCAGTACTTC.

This clone was detected only once. This sequence joins TRBV28 and TRBJ1-2, with 10 bases aligning to TRBD1. The J segment lost 4 bases and the V segment lost 5 bases, leaving 7 bases of the junction unmatched. The CDR3 contains 15 residues. CDR1 and CDR2 (germline): MDHEN, SYDVKM. The CDR3 loop reads CASSPQGQGVYGYTF. The DNA of the CDR3 is TGTGCCAGCAGTCCGCAAGGACAGGGGGTCTATGGCTACACCTTC.

This rearrangement joins TRBV11-3 to TRBJ1-4; a possible D gene is TRBD1 (6 bases). Per the germline V gene, CDR1 is SGHNT and CDR2 is YENEEA. The V and J ends lost 1 base and 7 bases respectively, with 16 bases between them. CDR3 length: 16 residues. As DNA, the CDR3 is TGTGCCAGCAGCTTAGCTTGGCAGGGGTTGGGTGAAAAACTGTTTTTT. This gives the protein CASSLAWQGLGEKLFF.

In this sample, this clone turned up once. The genes are TRBV3-1 (or the pseudogene TRBV3-2) and TRBJ2-3, with a possible D match to TRBD2 (5 bases). V gave up 2 bases and J gave up 5 bases, with 20 bases separating them. CDR1 and CDR2 from the germline V gene are LGHDT and YNNKEL (reference sequence). This CDR3 region has 17 residues. CDR3 protein: CASSQSRLTPGIDTQYF. In DNA form, the CDR3 reads TGTGCCAGCAGCCAAAGTCGGTTGACGCCCGGGATAGATACGCAGTATTTT.

DNA of the CDR3: TGTGCCAGCAGCTTGGGAGGGACTAGCCTCAATGAGCAGTTCTTC. Protein: CASSLGGTSLNEQFF. V gene TRBV5-4 combines with J gene TRBJ2-1; 9 bases are a match to TRBD2. V lost 0 bases to trimming and J lost 6 bases; unmatched junction nucleotides: 4. The CDR3 is made up of 15 amino acids. The germline gives CDR1 SGHNT, CDR2 YYREEE (reference sequence).

The chain joins TRBV5-5 to TRBJ2-2, with D possibly matching TRBD1 (6 bases). The CDR3 runs 16 residues. V lost 4 bases to trimming and J lost 0 bases, with 13 bases between them. The germline CDR1 and CDR2 sequences are SGHKS and YYEKEE (reference sequence). The CDR3 DNA reads TGTGCCAGCAGCACCTCCGGGACAACGAACACCGGGGAGCTGTTTTTT. Protein sequence: CASSTSGTTNTGELFF.

The chain is built from TRBV19 and TRBJ2-2, with 11 bases that match TRBD2. CDR1 and CDR2 (germline): LNHDA, SQIVND (reference sequence). V was pared by 7 bases and J by 5 bases, with 6 bases of the junction left unmatched. The CDR3 totals 15 residues. DNA of the CDR3: TGTGCCAGTACAACTAGCGGGAGTATGACCGGGGAGCTGTTTTTT. This encodes CASTTSGSMTGELFF.

This chain uses TRBV27 with TRBJ1-4; possible D gene TRBD1, 5 bases. V lost 6 bases, J lost 0 bases, and 14 bases lay in between. Germline loops: CDR1 MNHEY, CDR2 SMNVEV (reference sequence). The length of the CDR3 is 16 residues. This chain's CDR3 is CASSSDRPATNEKLFF. The CDR3, as DNA: TGTGCCAGCAGCTCCGACAGACCGGCAACTAATGAAAAACTGTTTTTT.

This clone was observed a few times. J is TRBJ2-7 and V is TRBV15; 8 positions agree with TRBD1. Germline CDR1 LNHNV, CDR2 YYDKDF (reference sequence). This CDR3 comprises 18 residues. J lost 3 bases, V lost 3 bases, and 16 bases had no gene match. CDR3 DNA: TGTGCCACCAGCAGTCATGGGCCCTCCGACGACAGGGGCTACGAGCAGTACTTC. Translated: CATSSHGPSDDRGYEQYF.